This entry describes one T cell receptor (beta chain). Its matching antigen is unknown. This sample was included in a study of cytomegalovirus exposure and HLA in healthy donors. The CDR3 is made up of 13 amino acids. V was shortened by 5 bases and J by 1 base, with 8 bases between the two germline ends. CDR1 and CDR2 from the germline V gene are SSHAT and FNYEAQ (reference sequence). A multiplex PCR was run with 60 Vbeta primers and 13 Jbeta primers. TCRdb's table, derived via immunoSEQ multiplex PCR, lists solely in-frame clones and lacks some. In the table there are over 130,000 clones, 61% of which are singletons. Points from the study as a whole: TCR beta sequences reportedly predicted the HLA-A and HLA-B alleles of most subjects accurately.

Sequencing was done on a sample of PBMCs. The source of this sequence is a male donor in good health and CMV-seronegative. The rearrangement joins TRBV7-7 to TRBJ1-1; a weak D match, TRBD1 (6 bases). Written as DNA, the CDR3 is TGTGCCAGCAGCCAGGACAGGAACACTGAAGCTTTCTTT. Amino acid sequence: CASSQDRNTEAFF.